This record looks at one T cell receptor (beta chain) sequence and its context. Its antigen is as yet unknown. The record originates from a study of Tregs in tolerant kidney transplant recipients. Thawed PBMCs were FACS-sorted into unstimulated CD4+CD25+CD127- regulatory T cells, CD4+CD25- non-regulatory cells, CD4 and CD8 cells. Study-wide results and caveats: Biological reproducibility was not directly addressed, but technical replication error appeared minimal. Activated donor B cell expansion appeared to reveal the most relevant donor-specific TCRbeta repertoire. The small number of patients limits these findings pending further validation.

CDR3 length: 17 amino acids. Germline CDR1 and CDR2: SNHLY and FYNNEI. Unmatched junction bases numbered 11, after V lost 5 bases and J lost 3 bases. Here immunoSEQ multiplex PCR was the method, and the copy in TCRdb shows in-frame clones only, minus some. The table includes hundreds of thousands of clones, more than 65% detected once. The sequence derives from a human donor in good health. Sequencing was carried out using CD4+ T cells from blood. The chain links TRBV2 to TRBJ2-4; 9 nucleotides match TRBD1. CDR3 residues: CASSQEGGGQGKNIQYF. CDR3 DNA: TGTGCCAGCAGTCAAGAGGGAGGGGGACAGGGCAAAAACATTCAGTACTTC.